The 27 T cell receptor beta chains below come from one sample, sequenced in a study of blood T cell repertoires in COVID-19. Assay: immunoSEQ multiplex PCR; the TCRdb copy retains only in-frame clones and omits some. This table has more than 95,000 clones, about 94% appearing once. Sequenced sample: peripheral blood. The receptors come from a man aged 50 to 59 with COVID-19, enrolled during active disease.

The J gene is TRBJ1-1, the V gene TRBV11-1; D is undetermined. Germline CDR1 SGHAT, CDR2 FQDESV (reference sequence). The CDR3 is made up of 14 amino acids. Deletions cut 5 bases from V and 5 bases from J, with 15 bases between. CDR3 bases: TGTGCCAGCAGCCCAAGCGCACCGGGGACTGAAGCTTTCTTT. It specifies CASSPSAPGTEAFF.

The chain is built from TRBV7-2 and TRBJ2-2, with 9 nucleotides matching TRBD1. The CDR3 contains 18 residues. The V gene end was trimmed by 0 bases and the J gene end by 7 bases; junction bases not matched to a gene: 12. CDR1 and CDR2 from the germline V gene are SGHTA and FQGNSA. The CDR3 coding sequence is TGTGCCAGCAGCTTAGCACAGGCGGGACAGGGTTCGGTCGGGGAGCTGTTTTTT. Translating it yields CASSLAQAGQGSVGELFF.

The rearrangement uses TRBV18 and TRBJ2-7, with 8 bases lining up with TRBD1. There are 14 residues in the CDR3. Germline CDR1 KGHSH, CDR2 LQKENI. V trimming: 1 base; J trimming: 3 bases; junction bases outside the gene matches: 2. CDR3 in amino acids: CASSPLGQGYEQYF. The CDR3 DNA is TGTGCCAGCTCACCACTTGGACAGGGCTACGAGCAGTACTTC.

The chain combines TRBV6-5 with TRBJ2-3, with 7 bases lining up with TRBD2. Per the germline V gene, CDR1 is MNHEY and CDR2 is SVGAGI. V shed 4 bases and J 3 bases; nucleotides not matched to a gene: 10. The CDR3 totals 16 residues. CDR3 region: CASSSTSLWLTDTQYF. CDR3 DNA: TGTGCCAGCAGTTCGACTAGCCTATGGTTGACAGATACGCAGTATTTT.

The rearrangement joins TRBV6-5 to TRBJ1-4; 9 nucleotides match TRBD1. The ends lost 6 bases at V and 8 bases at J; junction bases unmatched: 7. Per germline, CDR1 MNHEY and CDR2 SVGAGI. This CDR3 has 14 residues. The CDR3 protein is CASSVDRGEEKLFF. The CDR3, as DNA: TGTGCCAGCAGCGTGGACAGGGGAGAGGAAAAACTGTTTTTT.

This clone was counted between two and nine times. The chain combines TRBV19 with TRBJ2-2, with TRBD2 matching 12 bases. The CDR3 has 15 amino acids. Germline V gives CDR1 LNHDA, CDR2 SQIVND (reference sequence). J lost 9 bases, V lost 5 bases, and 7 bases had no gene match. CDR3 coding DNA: TGTGCCAGTAGTTCAAAGACTAGCGGGAGTTGGGAGCTGTTTTTT. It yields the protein CASSSKTSGSWELFF.

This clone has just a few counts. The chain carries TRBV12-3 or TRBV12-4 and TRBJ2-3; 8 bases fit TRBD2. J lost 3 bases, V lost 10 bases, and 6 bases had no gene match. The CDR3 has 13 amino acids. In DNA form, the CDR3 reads TGTGCCACCCAAGCGGGAGCGACAGATACGCAGTATTTT. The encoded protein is CATQAGATDTQYF.

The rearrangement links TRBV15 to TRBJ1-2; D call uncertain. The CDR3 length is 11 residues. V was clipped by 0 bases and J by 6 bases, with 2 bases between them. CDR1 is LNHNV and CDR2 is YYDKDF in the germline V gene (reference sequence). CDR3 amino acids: CATSRDNGYTF. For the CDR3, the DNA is TGTGCCACCAGCAGAGATAATGGCTACACCTTC. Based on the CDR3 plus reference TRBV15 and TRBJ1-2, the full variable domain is DAMVIQNPRYQVTQFGKPVTLSCSQTLNHNVMYWYQQKSSQAPKLLFHYYDKDFNNEADTPDNFQSRRPNTSFCFLDIRSPGLGDTAMYLCATSRDNGYTFGSGTRLTVV.

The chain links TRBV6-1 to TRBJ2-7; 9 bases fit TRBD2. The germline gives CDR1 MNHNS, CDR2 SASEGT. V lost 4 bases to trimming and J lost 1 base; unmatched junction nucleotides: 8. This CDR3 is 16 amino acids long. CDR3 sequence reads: CASSVLAGERSYEQYV. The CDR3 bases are TGTGCCAGCAGTGTGTTAGCGGGAGAAAGGTCCTACGAGCAGTACGTC.

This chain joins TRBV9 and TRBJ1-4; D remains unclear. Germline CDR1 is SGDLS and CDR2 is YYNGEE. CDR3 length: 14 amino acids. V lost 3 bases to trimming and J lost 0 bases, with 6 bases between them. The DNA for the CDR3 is TGTGCCAGCAGCGCCCGGGCAACTAATGAAAAACTGTTTTTT. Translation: CASSARATNEKLFF.

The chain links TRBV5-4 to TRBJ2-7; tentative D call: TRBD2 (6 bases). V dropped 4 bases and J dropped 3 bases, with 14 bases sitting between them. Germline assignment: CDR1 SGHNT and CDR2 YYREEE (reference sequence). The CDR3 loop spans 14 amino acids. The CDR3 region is CASSPGAGNYEQYF. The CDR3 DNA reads TGTGCCAGCAGCCCCGGGGCGGGGAACTACGAGCAGTACTTC. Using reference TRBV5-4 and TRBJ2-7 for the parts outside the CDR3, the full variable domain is ETGVTQSPTHLIKTRGQQVTLRCSSQSGHNTVSWYQQALGQGPQFIFQYYREEENGRGNFPPRFSGLQFPNYSSELNVNALELDDSALYLCASSPGAGNYEQYFGPGTRLTVT.

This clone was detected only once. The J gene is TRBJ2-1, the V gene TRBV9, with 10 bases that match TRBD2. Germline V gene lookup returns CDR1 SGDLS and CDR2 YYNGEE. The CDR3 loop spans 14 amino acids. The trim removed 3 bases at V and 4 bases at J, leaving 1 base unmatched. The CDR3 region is CASSGTSGYNEQFF. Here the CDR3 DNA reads TGTGCCAGCAGCGGGACTAGCGGATACAATGAGCAGTTCTTC.

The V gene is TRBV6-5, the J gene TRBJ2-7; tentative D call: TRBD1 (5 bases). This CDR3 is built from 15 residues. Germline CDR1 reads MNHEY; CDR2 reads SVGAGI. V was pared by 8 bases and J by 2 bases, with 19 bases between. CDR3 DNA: TGTGCCAGCGGTAATAGGGATGGGGCCACCTACGAGCAGTACTTC. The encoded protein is CASGNRDGATYEQYF.

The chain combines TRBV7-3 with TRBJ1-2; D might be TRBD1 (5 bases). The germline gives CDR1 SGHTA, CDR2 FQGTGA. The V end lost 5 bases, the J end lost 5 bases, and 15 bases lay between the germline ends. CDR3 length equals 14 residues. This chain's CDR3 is CASSPGRGRYGYTF. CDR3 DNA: TGTGCCAGCAGCCCCGGCCGGGGGAGGTATGGCTACACCTTC.

CDR3 in DNA: TGTGCCAGCACAGCGACAGGCTATGGCTACACCTTC. Its translation: CASTATGYGYTF. The V gene is TRBV3-1 (or the pseudogene TRBV3-2), the J gene TRBJ1-2; possibly TRBD1 for D (6 bases). The ends were cut back, 7 bases at V and 4 bases at J, with 10 bases in the middle. Germline assignment: CDR1 LGHDT and CDR2 YNNKEL (reference sequence). This CDR3 spans 12 amino acids.

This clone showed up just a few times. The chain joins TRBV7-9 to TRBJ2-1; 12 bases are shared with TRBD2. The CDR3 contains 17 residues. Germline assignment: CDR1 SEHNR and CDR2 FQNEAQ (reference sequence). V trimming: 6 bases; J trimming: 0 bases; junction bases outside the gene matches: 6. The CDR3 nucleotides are TGTGCCAGCAGACTCACTAGCGGGGGGAGCTCCTACAATGAGCAGTTCTTC. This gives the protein CASRLTSGGSSYNEQFF.

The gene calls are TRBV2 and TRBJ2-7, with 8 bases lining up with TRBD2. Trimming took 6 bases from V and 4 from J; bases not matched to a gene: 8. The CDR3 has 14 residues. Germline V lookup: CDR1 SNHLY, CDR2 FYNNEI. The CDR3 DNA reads TGTGCCAGCAGAGTCAGCGGGAGTACGTACGAGCAGTACTTC. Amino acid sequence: CASRVSGSTYEQYF.

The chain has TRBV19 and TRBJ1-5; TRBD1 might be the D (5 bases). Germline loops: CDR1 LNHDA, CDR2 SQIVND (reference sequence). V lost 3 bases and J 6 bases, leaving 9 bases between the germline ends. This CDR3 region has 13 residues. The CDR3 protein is CASSMGGSQPQHF. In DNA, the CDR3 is TGTGCCAGTAGTATGGGGGGGAGTCAGCCCCAGCATTTT.

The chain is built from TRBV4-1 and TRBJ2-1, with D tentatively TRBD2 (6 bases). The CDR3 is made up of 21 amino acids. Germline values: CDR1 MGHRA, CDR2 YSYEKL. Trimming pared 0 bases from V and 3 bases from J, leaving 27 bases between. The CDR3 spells CASSQEGYQAGGAGSYNEQFF. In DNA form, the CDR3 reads TGCGCCAGCAGCCAAGAAGGTTATCAGGCAGGAGGGGCGGGTAGCTACAATGAGCAGTTCTTC.

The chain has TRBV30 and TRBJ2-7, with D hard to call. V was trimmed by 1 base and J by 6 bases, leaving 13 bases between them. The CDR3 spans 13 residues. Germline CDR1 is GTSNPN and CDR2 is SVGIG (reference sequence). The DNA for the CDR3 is TGTGCCTGGAGTGCCTCCTATCTCTCCGAGCAGTACTTC. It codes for CAWSASYLSEQYF.

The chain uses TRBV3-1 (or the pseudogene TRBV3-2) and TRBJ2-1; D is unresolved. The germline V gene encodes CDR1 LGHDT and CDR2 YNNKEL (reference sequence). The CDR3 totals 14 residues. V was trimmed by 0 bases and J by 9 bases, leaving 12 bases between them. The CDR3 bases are TGTGCCAGCAGCCAAGATCTCGTCCCGCGTGAGCAGTTCTTC. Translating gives CASSQDLVPREQFF.

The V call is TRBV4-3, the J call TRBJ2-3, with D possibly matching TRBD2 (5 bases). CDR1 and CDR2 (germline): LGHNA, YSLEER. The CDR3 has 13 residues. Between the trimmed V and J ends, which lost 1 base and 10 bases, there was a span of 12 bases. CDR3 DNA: TGCGCCAGCAGCCAAGCCTCTAGCTCGCCGCAGTATTTT. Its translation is CASSQASSSPQYF.

CDR3 sequence reads: CASSLFGLLNEQFF. The CDR3 nucleotides read TGCGCCAGCAGCTTGTTCGGACTCTTAAATGAGCAGTTCTTC. The chain combines TRBV5-1 with TRBJ2-1, with a possible D match to TRBD2 (5 bases). The CDR3 contains 14 residues. V dropped 1 base and J dropped 7 bases, with 12 bases sitting between them. The germline V gene has CDR1 SGHRS and CDR2 YFSETQ.

As DNA, the CDR3 is TGTGCCAGCAGCCCCGAGTCACGGTTGAACACTGAAGCTTTCTTT. This encodes CASSPESRLNTEAFF. This chain links TRBV9 with TRBJ1-1; D is undetermined. V lost 4 bases and J 0 bases, leaving 13 bases between the germline ends. The CDR3 contains 15 residues. Germline V CDR1 and CDR2: SGDLS, YYNGEE.

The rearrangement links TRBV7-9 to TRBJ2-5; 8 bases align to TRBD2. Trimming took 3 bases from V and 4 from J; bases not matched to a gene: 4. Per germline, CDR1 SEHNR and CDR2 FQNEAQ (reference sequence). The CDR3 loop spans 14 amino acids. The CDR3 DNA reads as TGTGCCAGCAGCTTGCGGGAGGACCTAGAGACCCAGTACTTC. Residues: CASSLREDLETQYF.

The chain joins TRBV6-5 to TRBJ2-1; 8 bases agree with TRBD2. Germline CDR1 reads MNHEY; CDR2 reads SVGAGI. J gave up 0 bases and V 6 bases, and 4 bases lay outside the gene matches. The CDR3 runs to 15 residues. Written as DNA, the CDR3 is TGTGCCAGCAGCACTACTAGCGGCTCCTACAATGAGCAGTTCTTC. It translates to CASSTTSGSYNEQFF.

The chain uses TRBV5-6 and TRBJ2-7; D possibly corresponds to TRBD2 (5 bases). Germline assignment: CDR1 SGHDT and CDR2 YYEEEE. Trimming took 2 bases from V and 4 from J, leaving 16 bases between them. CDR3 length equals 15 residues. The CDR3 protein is CASSFWTGSEYEQYF. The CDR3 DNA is TGTGCCAGCAGCTTTTGGACGGGATCAGAGTACGAGCAGTACTTC.